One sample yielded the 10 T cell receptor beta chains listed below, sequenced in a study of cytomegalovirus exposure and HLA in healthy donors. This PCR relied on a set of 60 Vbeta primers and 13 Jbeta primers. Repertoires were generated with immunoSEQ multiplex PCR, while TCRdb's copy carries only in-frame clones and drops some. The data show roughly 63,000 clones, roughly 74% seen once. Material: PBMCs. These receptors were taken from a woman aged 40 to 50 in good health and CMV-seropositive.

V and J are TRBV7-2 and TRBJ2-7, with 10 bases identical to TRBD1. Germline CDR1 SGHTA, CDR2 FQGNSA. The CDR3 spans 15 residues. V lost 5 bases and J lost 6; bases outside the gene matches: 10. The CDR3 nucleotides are TGTGCCAGCAGCGTGGGGGGGACAGGGGCTAGCGAGCAGTACTTC. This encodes CASSVGGTGASEQYF.

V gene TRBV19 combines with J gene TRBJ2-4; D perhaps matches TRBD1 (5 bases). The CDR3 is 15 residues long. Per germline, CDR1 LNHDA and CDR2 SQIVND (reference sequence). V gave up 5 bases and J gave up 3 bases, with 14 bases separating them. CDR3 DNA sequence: TGTGCCAGTAGTGGTAGGGGCGTTGGCAAAAACATTCAGTACTTC. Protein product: CASSGRGVGKNIQYF.

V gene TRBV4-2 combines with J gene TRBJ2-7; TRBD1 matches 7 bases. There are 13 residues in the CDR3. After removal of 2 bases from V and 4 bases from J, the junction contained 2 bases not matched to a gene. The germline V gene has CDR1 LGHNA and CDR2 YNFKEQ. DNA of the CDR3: TGTGCCAGCAGCCAATACAGGGGATACGAGCAGTACTTC. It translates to CASSQYRGYEQYF.

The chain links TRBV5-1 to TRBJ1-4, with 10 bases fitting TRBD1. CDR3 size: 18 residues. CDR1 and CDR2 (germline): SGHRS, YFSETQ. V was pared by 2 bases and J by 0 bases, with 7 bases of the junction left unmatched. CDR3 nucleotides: TGCGCCAGCAGCTTAACCGGACAGGGGGGGGCAACTAATGAAAAACTGTTTTTT. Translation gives CASSLTGQGGATNEKLFF.

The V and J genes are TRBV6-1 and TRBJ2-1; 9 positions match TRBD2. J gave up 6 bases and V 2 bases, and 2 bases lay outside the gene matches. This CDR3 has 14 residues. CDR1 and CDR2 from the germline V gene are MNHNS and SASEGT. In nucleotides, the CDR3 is TGTGCCAGCAGTGAACGCGGGGGGGCCAATGAGCAGTTCTTC. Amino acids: CASSERGGANEQFF.

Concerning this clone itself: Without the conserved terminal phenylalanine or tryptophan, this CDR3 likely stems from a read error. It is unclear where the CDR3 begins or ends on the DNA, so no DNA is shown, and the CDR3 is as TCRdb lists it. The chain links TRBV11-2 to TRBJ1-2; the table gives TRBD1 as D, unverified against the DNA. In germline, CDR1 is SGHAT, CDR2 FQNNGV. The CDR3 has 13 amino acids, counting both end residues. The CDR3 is CASSRIPGQGSEI.

CDR3 bases: TGTGCCAGCAGCCACCCAGGGGAGCCCCAGCATTTT. Amino acid sequence: CASSHPGEPQHF. The gene calls are TRBV5-4 and TRBJ1-5; possible D gene TRBD1, 6 bases. V dropped 4 bases and J dropped 8 bases, with 10 bases sitting between them. Germline V CDR1 and CDR2: SGHNT, YYREEE (reference sequence). CDR3 size: 12 residues.

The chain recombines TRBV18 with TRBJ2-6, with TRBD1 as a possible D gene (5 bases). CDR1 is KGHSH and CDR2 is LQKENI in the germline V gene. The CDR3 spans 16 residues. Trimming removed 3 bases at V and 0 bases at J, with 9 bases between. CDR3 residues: CASSPDSLSGANVLTF. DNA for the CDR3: TGTGCCAGCTCACCCGACAGTCTCTCTGGGGCCAACGTCCTGACTTTC.

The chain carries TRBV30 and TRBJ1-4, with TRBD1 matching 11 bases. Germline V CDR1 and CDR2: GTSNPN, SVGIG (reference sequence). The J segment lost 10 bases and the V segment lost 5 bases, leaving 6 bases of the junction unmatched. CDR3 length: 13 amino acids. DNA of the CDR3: TGTGCCTGGGATAGGACAGGGGGCCGAAAACTGTTTTTT. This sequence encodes CAWDRTGGRKLFF.

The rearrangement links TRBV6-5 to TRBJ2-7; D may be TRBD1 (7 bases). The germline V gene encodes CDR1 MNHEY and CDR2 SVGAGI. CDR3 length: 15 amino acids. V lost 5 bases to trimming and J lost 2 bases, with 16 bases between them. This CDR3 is CASSPRTGGAYEQYF. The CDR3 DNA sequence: TGTGCCAGCAGTCCCAGGACAGGAGGGGCCTACGAGCAGTACTTC.